This T cell receptor beta chain is from a study of T cell changes during pregnancy in multiple sclerosis. Sequencing was performed with immunoSEQ multiplex PCR; in TCRdb, only in-frame clones are kept and a portion is missing. Of approximately 63,000 clones listed, about 93% are singletons. V was shortened by 3 bases and J by 5 bases, with 10 bases between the two germline ends. The germline V gene encodes CDR1 SGHVS and CDR2 FNYEAQ. The CDR3 runs 13 residues. The gene calls are TRBV7-6 and TRBJ2-5; a weak D match, TRBD2 (5 bases). The origin of this receptor is a female donor with multiple sclerosis, enrolled in a pregnancy study. This specimen consisted of CD8+ T cells from peripheral blood mononuclear cells, obtained in the third trimester of pregnancy. The CDR3 loop reads CASSFLGGETQYF. In DNA, the CDR3 is TGTGCCAGCAGCTTTCTGGGCGGGGAGACCCAGTACTTC.